This TCR beta chain was profiled in a study of blood T cells in healthy people across ages. A second PCR of roughly 6 to 12 cycles used a sample-barcoded 5' primer and a J-beta primer mix. TCRdb itself ran the 5' RACE reads through MiXCR, one entry per CDR3 protein. The data show about 1.4 million distinct CDR3 sequences, roughly 59% seen once. The CDR3 runs 15 residues. In germline, CDR1 is SGHRS, CDR2 YFSETQ. This receptor was taken from a man aged 18 to 30 in good health. Sequencing input: blood. V is TRBV5-1 and J is TRBJ2-5; 7 positions match TRBD2. The end of the DNA aligns better with TRBJ2-7, so the J call may be wrong. The CDR3 region is CASTLQAGDVYEQYF. CDR3 DNA sequence: TGCGCCAGCACCCTACAGGCGGGAGACGTTTACGAGCAGTACTTC.